These 30 T cell receptor beta chains came from one sample sequenced in a study of blood T cell repertoires in COVID-19. Assay used: immunoSEQ multiplex PCR; TCRdb lists only in-frame clones, some missing. The sample shows about 190,000 clones, roughly 84% of them seen only once. Sequenced sample: peripheral blood. The receptors shown here come from a human donor in a cohort sampled during active COVID-19.

This clone was observed a single time. V and J are TRBV18 and TRBJ1-2, with TRBD1 matching over 9 bases. Per germline, CDR1 KGHSH and CDR2 LQKENI. Unmatched junction bases numbered 4, after V lost 4 bases and J lost 7 bases. The CDR3 consists of 13 residues. The CDR3 here is CASSLQGAFGYTF. The DNA for the CDR3 is TGTGCCAGCTCACTACAGGGGGCCTTTGGCTACACCTTC.

To note about this clone: This CDR3 is also generated by other DNA sequences in the sample. The chain carries TRBV18 and TRBJ2-7, with unresolved D. CDR1 is KGHSH and CDR2 is LQKENI in the germline V gene. CDR3 length: 14 amino acids. V was shortened by 2 bases and J by 0 bases, with 8 bases between the two germline ends. DNA of the CDR3: TGTGCCAGCTCACCAGAGCAGGACTCCTACGAGCAGTACTTC. The encoded protein is CASSPEQDSYEQYF. The whole variable domain, filled in from reference TRBV18 and TRBJ2-7, reads NAGVMQNPRHLVRRRGQEARLRCSPMKGHSHVYWYRQLPEEGLKFMVYLQKENIIDESGMPKERFSAEFPKEGPSILRIQQVVRGDSAAYFCASSPEQDSYEQYFGPGTRLTVT.

This rearrangement joins TRBV6-5 to TRBJ2-2; 7 bases agree with TRBD2. This CDR3 region has 14 residues. Germline V gene data show CDR1 as MNHEY and CDR2 as SVGAGI. The ends lost 2 bases at V and 3 bases at J; junction bases unmatched: 0. The CDR3 coding sequence is TGTGCCAGCAGTTACGGGGGGGACACCGGGGAGCTGTTTTTT. This gives the protein CASSYGGDTGELFF.

This clone appeared a single time. The rearrangement uses TRBV5-1 and TRBJ2-5; TRBD1 matches at 7 bases. Germline assignment: CDR1 SGHRS and CDR2 YFSETQ. This CDR3 is 14 amino acids long. V shed 6 bases, J shed 4 bases, and the junction held 9 bases outside the gene matches. CDR3 loop: CASTTGTASETQYF. The CDR3, as DNA: TGCGCCAGCACAACCGGGACAGCCTCAGAGACCCAGTACTTC.

The chain combines TRBV5-5 with TRBJ2-3; D is possibly TRBD2 (7 bases). The CDR3 is 15 residues long. V lost 4 bases to trimming and J lost 4 bases, with 16 bases between them. Per the germline V gene, CDR1 is SGHKS and CDR2 is YYEKEE (reference sequence). CDR3 nucleotide sequence: TGTGCCAGCAGCCGGGCAGGGGAGGGCGCAGATACGCAGTATTTT. Translation gives CASSRAGEGADTQYF.

V gene TRBV6-2 or TRBV6-3 combines with J gene TRBJ2-7, with 7 nucleotides matching TRBD1. Germline trimming cut 6 bases from V and 4 bases from J; bases unmatched to any gene: 9. This CDR3 spans 14 amino acids. CDR1 is MNHEY and CDR2 is SVGEGT in the germline V gene. The CDR3 reads CASSQSRTGYEQYV. The CDR3 nucleotides read TGTGCCAGCAGCCAATCAAGGACAGGATACGAGCAGTACGTC.

This clone was counted a few times. This chain uses TRBV9 with TRBJ2-1; D not resolved. Per the germline V gene, CDR1 is SGDLS and CDR2 is YYNGEE. V gave up 1 base and J gave up 5 bases, with 4 bases separating them. This CDR3 has 12 residues. CDR3 DNA sequence: TGTGCCAGCAGCGTACAGGACAATGAGCAGTTCTTC. Protein sequence: CASSVQDNEQFF.

The rearrangement links TRBV7-6 to TRBJ2-1; maybe TRBD2 (6 bases). The germline gives CDR1 SGHVS, CDR2 FNYEAQ. This CDR3 region has 16 residues. Trimming took 5 bases from V and 2 from J, leaving 16 bases between them. CDR3 region: CASSALTSFPYNEQFF. The CDR3 DNA sequence: TGTGCCAGCAGCGCGTTGACTAGTTTTCCCTACAATGAGCAGTTCTTC.

The V gene is TRBV5-8, the J gene TRBJ2-7, with 11 bases lining up with TRBD1. The CDR3 runs 18 residues. Trimming cost V 0 bases and J 4 bases; bases outside gene matches: 12. The germline CDR1 and CDR2 sequences are SGHTS and YDEGEE. The CDR3 region has the DNA TGTGCCAGCAGCTTGGCCCGTGGTCTGGGGACAGGGGGATACGAGCAGTACTTC. This gives the protein CASSLARGLGTGGYEQYF.

This clone was seen only a few times. This sequence joins TRBV27 and TRBJ2-1; 9 bases match TRBD2. J was trimmed by 3 bases and V by 2 bases; bases with no gene match: 8. This CDR3 contains 17 residues. Germline assignment: CDR1 MNHEY and CDR2 SMNVEV (reference sequence). The CDR3 loop reads CASSLRWLAGSYNEQFF. The CDR3 bases are TGTGCCAGCAGTTTAAGGTGGCTAGCGGGAAGCTACAATGAGCAGTTCTTC.

A single count supports this clone. CDR3 residues: CASSLGSLTDTQYF. The CDR3, as DNA: TGTGCCAGCAGCCTCGGGAGTCTCACAGATACGCAGTATTTT. This sequence joins TRBV28 and TRBJ2-3; D may be TRBD2 (6 bases). Trimming removed 6 bases from V and 2 bases from J, with 12 bases in between. The germline V gene has CDR1 MDHEN and CDR2 SYDVKM. The CDR3 has 14 residues.

This clone was recorded once. The chain employs TRBV12-3 or TRBV12-4 and TRBJ2-1; D remains ambiguous. V shed 3 bases and J shed 4 bases, with 7 bases lying between them. This CDR3 has 13 amino acids. The CDR3 protein is CASSFTQYNEQFF. Here the CDR3 DNA reads TGTGCCAGCAGTTTCACCCAGTACAATGAGCAGTTCTTC.

The V call is TRBV4-1, the J call TRBJ2-1; 8 nucleotides match TRBD2. The CDR3 length is 18 residues. Germline CDR1 and CDR2: MGHRA and YSYEKL. The trim removed 1 base at V and 0 bases at J, leaving 8 bases unmatched. The CDR3 DNA follows: TGCGCCAGCAGCCAAGGGTTAGCGGGGCAGAGCTCCTACAATGAGCAGTTCTTC. It yields the protein CASSQGLAGQSSYNEQFF.

The chain joins TRBV11-2 to TRBJ1-1; D is undetermined. CDR3 length equals 13 residues. Germline V gives CDR1 SGHAT, CDR2 FQNNGV. V shed 6 bases and J shed 7 bases, with 15 bases lying between them. DNA for the CDR3: TGTGCCAGCAGTTTACAAACAGACCGTGAAGCTTTCTTT. It is translated as CASSLQTDREAFF. Using reference TRBV11-2 and TRBJ1-1 for the parts outside the CDR3, the full variable domain is EAGVAQSPRYKIIEKRQSVAFWCNPISGHATLYWYQQILGQGPKLLIQFQNNGVVDDSQLPKDRFSAERLKGVDSTLKIQPAKLEDSAVYLCASSLQTDREAFFGQGTRLTVV.

This chain uses TRBV5-1 with TRBJ1-2, with 9 bases fitting TRBD1. V was clipped by 3 bases and J by 4 bases; unmatched bases: 1. The CDR3 sequence is 13 residues long. Germline CDR1 SGHRS, CDR2 YFSETQ. CDR3 nucleotides: TGCGCCAGCAGCTCGGACAGGGGCTATGGCTACACCTTC. Translation gives CASSSDRGYGYTF.

This rearrangement joins TRBV4-2 to TRBJ2-2; a possible D gene is TRBD2 (5 bases). The CDR3 length is 15 residues. Deletions cut 0 bases from V and 4 bases from J, with 9 bases between. Germline V lookup: CDR1 LGHNA, CDR2 YNFKEQ. Here the CDR3 DNA reads TGTGCCAGCAGCCAAGATGGTCGGGGCACCGGGGAGCTGTTTTTT. Residues: CASSQDGRGTGELFF.

This clone was counted a single time. The genes are TRBV27 and TRBJ2-1; 8 bases map to TRBD1. The CDR3 has 15 amino acids. Looked up from germline, CDR1 is MNHEY and CDR2 is SMNVEV (reference sequence). The V and J ends lost 6 bases and 3 bases, in that order; junction bases with no gene match: 7. The CDR3 here is CASRSDRVNYNEQFF. The CDR3 DNA reads TGTGCCAGCAGGTCGGACAGGGTAAACTACAATGAGCAGTTCTTC.

The rearrangement joins TRBV23-1 to TRBJ2-3; D not certain. TRBV23-1 is known as an ORF, though its function is uncertain. V was shortened by 0 bases and J by 1 base, with 17 bases between the two germline ends. The CDR3 sequence is 18 residues long. In DNA form, the CDR3 reads TGCGCCAGCAGTCAATCGTCTCTACCCAAGACTCGCACAGATACGCAGTATTTT. Translated, it gives CASSQSSLPKTRTDTQYF.

This clone occurred once. The chain is built from TRBV2 and TRBJ1-4; TRBD1 matches 12 bases. Germline values: CDR1 SNHLY, CDR2 FYNNEI. This CDR3 spans 14 amino acids. Trimming at V came to 6 bases and at J to 10 bases, leaving 6 bases not matched to a gene. CDR3: CASRTGTGGGKLFF. The CDR3 DNA reads TGTGCCAGCAGAACCGGGACAGGGGGCGGAAAACTGTTTTTT.

V and J are TRBV5-1 and TRBJ2-3, with 8 bases lining up with TRBD1. The CDR3 is made up of 15 amino acids. The V gene end was trimmed by 4 bases and the J gene end by 1 base; junction bases not matched to a gene: 5. Germline V lookup: CDR1 SGHRS, CDR2 YFSETQ. CDR3 DNA sequence: TGCGCCAGCAGCCACCCAGGGGGCGGCACAGATACGCAGTATTTT. It codes for CASSHPGGGTDTQYF.

The rearrangement links TRBV5-1 to TRBJ1-1; 7 positions match TRBD1. The CDR3 length is 17 residues. V lost 0 bases and J lost 0; bases outside the gene matches: 8. In germline, CDR1 is SGHRS, CDR2 YFSETQ. The CDR3, as DNA: TGCGCCAGCAGCTTGGCCGGGTTAGGGGGCATGAACACTGAAGCTTTCTTT. Its translation is CASSLAGLGGMNTEAFF.

The V and J genes are TRBV5-1 and TRBJ2-2; 7 nucleotides agree with TRBD1. Germline CDR1 is SGHRS and CDR2 is YFSETQ. This CDR3 is built from 17 residues. Losses at the gene ends were 4 bases for V and 8 bases for J; bases not matched to a gene: 17. This CDR3 reads CASSDGYRGSIVGELFF. CDR3 nucleotides: TGCGCCAGCAGCGATGGCTACAGGGGATCCATCGTAGGGGAGCTGTTTTTT.

The chain employs TRBV4-2 and TRBJ2-3; D might be TRBD2 (5 bases). With 0 bases removed from V and 4 bases from J, the gap between germline ends came to 20 bases. This CDR3 comprises 18 residues. CDR1 is LGHNA, CDR2 YNFKEQ, per germline. The CDR3 sequence: CASSQELRGYVRADTQYF. CDR3 in DNA: TGTGCCAGCAGCCAAGAATTACGGGGATACGTGAGGGCAGATACGCAGTATTTT.

The CDR3 DNA reads TGTGCCAGCAGCCCCCTATGGGACACCTATAACTATGGCTACACCTTC. This encodes CASSPLWDTYNYGYTF. The chain combines TRBV7-2 with TRBJ1-2; D perhaps matches TRBD1 (6 bases). The CDR3 runs 16 residues. Germline loops: CDR1 SGHTA, CDR2 FQGNSA. V was cut by 5 bases and J by 1 base, with 17 bases left in between.

The chain links TRBV6-5 to TRBJ1-6; 9 bases match TRBD1. Trimming removed 4 bases from V and 8 bases from J; junction bases left unmatched: 6. There are 15 residues in the CDR3. Germline V gene data show CDR1 as MNHEY and CDR2 as SVGAGI. DNA of the CDR3: TGTGCCAGCAGTTGGGCGGGGGACAGGGATTCACCCCTCCACTTT. Amino acid sequence: CASSWAGDRDSPLHF.

This chain joins TRBV7-2 and TRBJ2-1; the match to TRBD2 covers 10 bases. J was trimmed by 3 bases and V by 5 bases; bases with no gene match: 7. This CDR3 spans 16 amino acids. Germline values: CDR1 SGHTA, CDR2 FQGNSA. The CDR3 here is CASSLAVAGGYNEQFF. The CDR3 DNA reads TGTGCCAGCAGCCTCGCCGTAGCGGGGGGCTACAATGAGCAGTTCTTC.

The chain links TRBV4-2 to TRBJ2-1; 7 positions agree with TRBD2. J was trimmed by 3 bases and V by 2 bases; bases with no gene match: 16. The CDR3 contains 19 residues. Germline V gives CDR1 LGHNA, CDR2 YNFKEQ. In DNA, the CDR3 is TGTGCCAGCAGCCAATCACTAAGCGGGACTCAATTTGACTACAATGAGCAGTTCTTC. This encodes CASSQSLSGTQFDYNEQFF.

The CDR3 DNA is TGTGCCAGCAGTTCACGCGGGACTAGCCATATGAATGAGCAGTTCTTC. The encoded protein is CASSSRGTSHMNEQFF. The chain carries TRBV28 and TRBJ2-1; the match to TRBD2 covers 9 bases. CDR1 MDHEN and CDR2 SYDVKM come from the germline V gene. The ends lost 4 bases at V and 7 bases at J; junction bases unmatched: 11. CDR3 length: 16 residues.

This chain connects TRBV29-1 to TRBJ1-6, with 7 bases identical to TRBD1. The V segment lost 8 bases and the J segment 4 bases; nucleotides outside the gene matches: 5. The germline V gene encodes CDR1 SQVTM and CDR2 ANQGSEA. The CDR3 totals 13 residues. CDR3 DNA: TGCAGCACGCGGGACAGTTATAATTCACCCCTCCACTTT. Its translation is CSTRDSYNSPLHF.

This clone was counted a few times. V usage is TRBV28 and J usage is TRBJ1-5; TRBD1 is a possible D gene (5 bases). Germline V CDR1 and CDR2: MDHEN, SYDVKM. V was clipped by 3 bases and J by 7 bases, with 13 bases between them. The CDR3 is 14 residues long. The CDR3 region is CASSFFRRAQPQHF. The CDR3, as DNA: TGTGCCAGCAGTTTTTTTCGCAGGGCCCAGCCCCAGCATTTT.